Listed below are T cell receptor beta chains from one sample, sequenced in a study of T cell responses to AZD1222 COVID-19 vaccine. Clones were sequenced by immunoSEQ multiplex PCR, and TCRdb holds only the in-frame ones, with some missing. The sample includes some 96,000 clones, 85% to 90% seen only once; the top ten take less than 3.5%. The sequencing here drew on peripheral blood, taken on day 0 of AZD1222 vaccination. The receptors come from an adult in good health. Both conserved end residues are part of each CDR3. The D gene is left open where the match is weak. Rows give clone size only sometimes, using once, few, many, or a class for an expanded clone.

v_call	d_call	j_call	clone_size	cdr3_aa	cdr3_nt
TRBV28	-	TRBJ2-7	-	CASSFSYEQYF	TGTGCCAGCAGTTTCTCCTACGAGCAGTACTTC
TRBV7-9	-	TRBJ1-1	few	CASSLVGRVAFF	TGTGCCAGCAGCTTAGTAGGGCGGGTAGCTTTCTTT
TRBV9	-	TRBJ2-2	once	CASSVGTENTGELFF	TGTGCCAGCAGCGTAGGCACGGAGAACACCGGGGAGCTGTTTTTT
TRBV24-1	TRBD2	TRBJ2-1	-	CATSELGLAGDPEQFF	TGTGCCACCAGTGAACTGGGACTAGCGGGAGACCCTGAGCAGTTCTTC
TRBV11-1	TRBD2	TRBJ2-7	-	CASSLPGGGSREQYF	TGTGCCAGCAGCCTCCCCGGGGGGGGTTCGCGCGAGCAGTACTTC
TRBV29-1	-	TRBJ1-1	-	CSAVKTVKNTEAFF	TGCAGCGCCGTGAAGACAGTGAAGAACACTGAAGCTTTCTTT
TRBV3-1/TRBV3-2	TRBD2	TRBJ2-5	-	CASSHLAGGLRETQYF	TGTGCCAGCAGCCATCTAGCGGGAGGGCTGAGAGAGACCCAGTACTTC
TRBV5-5	-	TRBJ2-2	-	CASSSSRIDGTGELFF	TGTGCCAGCAGCTCCTCTAGGATAGACGGAACCGGGGAGCTGTTTTTT
TRBV4-3	TRBD1	TRBJ2-7	-	CASSRQGAGTYEQYF	TGCGCCAGCAGTCGTCAGGGGGCCGGGACCTACGAGCAGTACTTC
TRBV13	-	TRBJ1-1	-	CASSLSRGEAFF	TGTGCCAGCAGCTTATCCCGGGGGGAAGCTTTCTTT
TRBV6-4	TRBD1	TRBJ1-2	-	CASSDSEGAGGYTF	TGTGCCAGCAGTGACTCGGAGGGGGCAGGGGGCTACACCTTC
TRBV10-3	TRBD1	TRBJ1-5	-	CAISEGQGADQPQHF	TGTGCCATCAGTGAGGGACAGGGGGCCGATCAGCCCCAGCATTTT
TRBV6-1	-	TRBJ1-6	-	CASSVFTGTYNSPLHF	TGTGCCAGCAGTGTGTTTACAGGGACCTATAATTCACCCCTCCACTTT
TRBV5-1	-	TRBJ2-2	-	CASSLAQNTGELFF	TGCGCCAGCAGCTTGGCGCAGAACACCGGGGAGCTGTTTTTT
TRBV30	TRBD2	TRBJ2-1	-	CAWSGGLALNEQFF	TGTGCCTGGAGTGGGGGACTAGCGTTGAATGAGCAGTTCTTC
TRBV19	TRBD1	TRBJ2-7	once	CASTPGTGPYEQYF	TGTGCCAGTACCCCCGGGACAGGGCCCTACGAGCAGTACTTC
TRBV30	-	TRBJ1-6	-	CAWMRQGDSPLHF	TGTGCCTGGATGAGGCAGGGAGATTCACCCCTCCACTTT